A single TCR beta chain is shown here with its context. This CDR3 is 15 amino acids long. The V gene end was trimmed by 2 bases and the J gene end by 1 base; junction bases not matched to a gene: 0. Germline-derived CDR1 and CDR2 are ENHRY and SYGVKD. The data derive from a study of blood T cell repertoires in COVID-19. In the original analysis: Amplification of reference gene primers was used by the study to estimate nucleated cell counts. TCRdb's table, derived via immunoSEQ multiplex PCR, lists solely in-frame clones and lacks some. For V, J and clone size, that table is used; D and trimming come from the DNA. The sample lists about 40,000 clones; roughly 85% were seen once.

The sample taken for sequencing was peripheral blood. The sequence was obtained from a human donor in a cohort sampled during active COVID-19. The V and J genes are TRBV10-3 and TRBJ2-5; TRBD2 matches at 11 bases. DNA for the CDR3: TGTGCCATCAGTGAGGGACTAGCGGGCCAAGAGACCCAGTACTTC. It specifies CAISEGLAGQETQYF.